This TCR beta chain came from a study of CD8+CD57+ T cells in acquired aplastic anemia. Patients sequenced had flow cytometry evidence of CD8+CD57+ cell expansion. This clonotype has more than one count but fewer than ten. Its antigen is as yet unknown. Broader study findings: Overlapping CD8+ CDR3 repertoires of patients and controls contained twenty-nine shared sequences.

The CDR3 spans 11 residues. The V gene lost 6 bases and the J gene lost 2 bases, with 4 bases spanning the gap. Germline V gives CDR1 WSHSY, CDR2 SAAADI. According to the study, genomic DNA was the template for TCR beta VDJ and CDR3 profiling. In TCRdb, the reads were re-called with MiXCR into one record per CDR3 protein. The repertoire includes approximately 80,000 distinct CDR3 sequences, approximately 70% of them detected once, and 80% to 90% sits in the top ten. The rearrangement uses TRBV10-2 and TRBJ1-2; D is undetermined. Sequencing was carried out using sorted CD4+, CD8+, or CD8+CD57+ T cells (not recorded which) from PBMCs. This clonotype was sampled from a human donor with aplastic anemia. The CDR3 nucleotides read TGCGCCAGCAGGGACAACTATGGCTACACCTTC. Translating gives CASRDNYGYTF.